Presented here are 23 T cell receptor beta chains from one specimen sequenced in a study of cytomegalovirus exposure and HLA in healthy donors. A multiplex PCR was run with 60 Vbeta primers and 13 Jbeta primers. TCRdb's table, derived via immunoSEQ multiplex PCR, lists solely in-frame clones and lacks some. Of about 230,000 clones listed, approximately 87% are singletons. Sequencing was performed on PBMCs. The origin of the receptors is a human donor in good health.

This clone was detected only a few times. The rearrangement links TRBV10-3 to TRBJ1-1; TRBD1 matches at 7 bases. Trimming took 5 bases from V and 9 from J; bases not matched to a gene: 6. CDR3 length equals 12 residues. Germline V CDR1 and CDR2: ENHRY, SYGVKD. The CDR3 sequence: CAISSTGLKAFF. CDR3 sequence (DNA): TGTGCCATCAGTTCGACAGGGCTCAAAGCTTTCTTT.

This clone was detected a few times. This chain links TRBV29-1 with TRBJ1-2, with TRBD1 matching over 7 bases. J was trimmed by 0 bases and V by 3 bases; bases with no gene match: 7. The V gene's germline CDR1 is SQVTM and CDR2 ANQGSEA. The CDR3 sequence is 15 residues long. Here the CDR3 reads CSVEGQDRTNYGYTF. The CDR3 DNA reads as TGCAGCGTTGAGGGCCAGGACAGGACTAACTATGGCTACACCTTC.

This clone has only one observation. V and J are TRBV5-4 and TRBJ2-7; 10 bases are shared with TRBD2. V lost 4 bases, J lost 2 bases, and 9 bases stayed unmatched. This CDR3 region has 16 residues. The germline V gene has CDR1 SGHNT and CDR2 YYREEE (reference sequence). The CDR3 reads CASSPQGTSGAYEQYF. The CDR3 DNA reads as TGTGCCAGCAGCCCACAGGGAACTAGCGGGGCCTACGAGCAGTACTTC.

This chain links TRBV4-3 with TRBJ1-2; D remains ambiguous. Trimming took 0 bases from V and 5 from J, leaving 16 bases between them. This CDR3 has 16 residues. Per the germline V gene, CDR1 is LGHNA and CDR2 is YSLEER. The CDR3 DNA reads as TGCGCCAGCAGCCAAGAGGCTGAGGAACTGACTTATGGCTACACCTTC. Translated, it gives CASSQEAEELTYGYTF.

The chain has TRBV19 and TRBJ2-7; D may be TRBD2 (6 bases). With 3 bases removed from V and 3 bases from J, the gap between germline ends came to 12 bases. The CDR3 is made up of 14 amino acids. Germline V lookup: CDR1 LNHDA, CDR2 SQIVND (reference sequence). The CDR3 loop reads CASSMRGRGYEQYF. The CDR3 DNA follows: TGTGCCAGTAGTATGCGGGGCCGTGGCTACGAGCAGTACTTC.

The chain recombines TRBV30 with TRBJ2-7; D perhaps matches TRBD2 (5 bases). V was clipped by 4 bases and J by 2 bases, with 18 bases between them. The germline CDR1 and CDR2 sequences are GTSNPN and SVGIG (reference sequence). There are 15 residues in the CDR3. The CDR3 spells CAWTRVPPGTYEQYF. The CDR3, as DNA: TGTGCCTGGACGAGGGTGCCGCCGGGGACCTACGAGCAGTACTTC.

V is TRBV5-1 and J is TRBJ1-3; D might be TRBD1 (6 bases). This CDR3 region has 15 residues. V lost 2 bases and J lost 0, with 9 bases in between. CDR1 is SGHRS, CDR2 YFSETQ, per germline. The CDR3, as DNA: TGCGCCAGCAGCTTAGGACAGACCTCTGGAAACACCATATATTTT. Protein: CASSLGQTSGNTIYF.

The chain links TRBV5-1 to TRBJ2-3, with D tentatively TRBD1 (6 bases). CDR3 length: 14 amino acids. Germline CDR1 is SGHRS and CDR2 is YFSETQ. The V end was cut by 4 bases, the J end by 2 bases, with 11 bases between. Here the CDR3 reads CASSVNRDTDTQYF. The CDR3 bases are TGCGCCAGCAGCGTGAACAGGGACACAGATACGCAGTATTTT.

This clone was observed a handful of times. Different DNA sequences within this sample yield the same CDR3. This chain connects TRBV28 to TRBJ1-5; no reliable D call. Germline CDR1 reads MDHEN; CDR2 reads SYDVKM. The length of the CDR3 is 13 residues. The V end was cut by 5 bases, the J end by 0 bases, with 5 bases between. This CDR3 is CASSLYSNQPQHF. The DNA for the CDR3 is TGTGCCAGCAGTCTGTATAGCAATCAGCCCCAGCATTTT.

V is TRBV2 and J is TRBJ2-1; no reliable D call. The CDR3 runs 15 residues. V lost 2 bases and J lost 4, with 12 bases in between. The germline CDR1 and CDR2 sequences are SNHLY and FYNNEI. Here the CDR3 reads CASSELSPGYNEQFF. CDR3 coding DNA: TGTGCCAGCAGTGAACTTAGCCCCGGGTACAATGAGCAGTTCTTC.

The chain uses TRBV27 and TRBJ2-5; no firm D call. CDR1 and CDR2 from the germline V gene are MNHEY and SMNVEV (reference sequence). The CDR3 runs to 13 residues. V was cut by 6 bases and J by 5 bases, with 13 bases left in between. CDR3 sequence: CASRPQHVETQYF. The DNA of the CDR3 is TGTGCCAGCAGGCCACAGCATGTGGAGACCCAGTACTTC.

The chain combines TRBV7-2 with TRBJ2-7; 9 bases map to TRBD1. V lost 0 bases and J lost 2; bases outside the gene matches: 8. CDR3 size: 17 residues. The germline V gene encodes CDR1 SGHTA and CDR2 FQGNSA. CDR3 loop: CASSLAPGQGPTYEQYF. The CDR3 nucleotides are TGTGCCAGCAGCTTAGCGCCGGGACAGGGACCAACCTACGAGCAGTACTTC.

The CDR3 DNA reads TGTGCCAGCACAGGTGTAAGCTCCTACGAGCAGTACTTC. Protein product: CASTGVSSYEQYF. This chain connects TRBV6-6 to TRBJ2-7; D remains ambiguous. V lost 7 bases and J lost 0, with 10 bases in between. Germline V lookup: CDR1 MNHNY, CDR2 SVGAGI (reference sequence). CDR3 size: 13 residues.

The chain combines TRBV6-1 with TRBJ1-6; D perhaps matches TRBD1 (6 bases). CDR1 and CDR2 from the germline V gene are MNHNS and SASEGT. Trimming removed 1 base at V and 10 bases at J, with 20 bases between. The CDR3 spans 17 residues. The CDR3 nucleotides read TGTGCCAGCAGTGAAGGGGGGGGCGGAATAGGAAGATCACCCCTCCACTTT. Its protein product is CASSEGGGGIGRSPLHF.

The chain couples TRBV5-1 to TRBJ2-5, with 7 bases that match TRBD1. The V segment lost 4 bases and the J segment 5 bases; nucleotides outside the gene matches: 8. Germline assignment: CDR1 SGHRS and CDR2 YFSETQ. The CDR3 covers 14 residues. The CDR3 region is CASSGGQVGETQYF. CDR3 coding DNA: TGCGCCAGCAGCGGCGGACAGGTTGGTGAGACCCAGTACTTC.

The rearrangement links TRBV12-5 to TRBJ2-3; 9 bases match TRBD2. There are 16 residues in the CDR3. Trimming took 1 base from V and 1 from J; bases not matched to a gene: 3. Germline V gives CDR1 LGHNT, CDR2 FRNRAP. CDR3 sequence: CASGLGLAGRTDTQYF. For the CDR3, the DNA is TGTGCTAGTGGTTTGGGTCTAGCGGGACGCACAGATACGCAGTATTTT.

This chain joins TRBV6-1 and TRBJ2-5; 12 positions agree with TRBD1. Trimming took 4 bases from V and 4 from J; bases not matched to a gene: 4. Germline loops: CDR1 MNHNS, CDR2 SASEGT. The CDR3 consists of 15 residues. The CDR3 here is CASSGDRGRLETQYF. CDR3 bases: TGTGCCAGCAGTGGGGACAGGGGGCGCCTAGAGACCCAGTACTTC.

V and J are TRBV7-9 and TRBJ2-2; 7 positions match TRBD1. The germline V gene has CDR1 SEHNR and CDR2 FQNEAQ (reference sequence). The CDR3 has 16 amino acids. The V segment lost 2 bases and the J segment 7 bases; nucleotides outside the gene matches: 10. CDR3 in amino acids: CASSLWSHRGDGELFF. The CDR3 DNA reads TGTGCCAGCAGCTTATGGTCGCACAGGGGAGACGGGGAGCTGTTTTTT.

The genes are TRBV5-8 and TRBJ2-1; D gene unclear. The CDR3 runs to 11 residues. In germline, CDR1 is SGHTS, CDR2 YDEGEE. Trimming cost V 3 bases and J 6 bases, with 4 bases left between them. Here the CDR3 DNA reads TGTGCCAGCAGCTGGCTCAATGAGCAGTTCTTC. This codes for CASSWLNEQFF.

The V and J genes are TRBV6-1 and TRBJ2-1; 14 nucleotides align to TRBD2. The CDR3 sequence is 15 residues long. Germline CDR1 MNHNS, CDR2 SASEGT. V lost 5 bases, J lost 10 bases, and 7 bases stayed unmatched. CDR3 in amino acids: CASSSTSGRAGEQFF. The CDR3, as DNA: TGTGCCAGCAGTTCGACTAGCGGGAGGGCCGGCGAGCAGTTCTTC.

The chain has TRBV9 and TRBJ2-5; a weak D match, TRBD2 (6 bases). V lost 1 base and J 5 bases, leaving 12 bases between the germline ends. The CDR3 spans 14 residues. The germline CDR1 and CDR2 sequences are SGDLS and YYNGEE. CDR3 in amino acids: CASSVQSRGETQYF. The CDR3 DNA reads TGTGCCAGCAGCGTACAGAGCCGGGGGGAGACCCAGTACTTC.

The rearrangement links TRBV4-3 to TRBJ2-1, with D maybe TRBD2 (5 bases). This CDR3 spans 15 amino acids. V shed 0 bases and J shed 6 bases, with 12 bases lying between them. CDR1 is LGHNA, CDR2 YSLEER, per germline. The CDR3 is CASSQDLPSSNEQFF. The CDR3 DNA is TGCGCCAGCAGCCAAGATCTTCCTAGCAGCAATGAGCAGTTCTTC.

V gene TRBV29-1 combines with J gene TRBJ1-1, with a possible D match to TRBD1 (5 bases). There are 14 residues in the CDR3. Trimming shortened V by 6 bases and J by 1 base, and 15 bases separated the two germline ends. The germline CDR1 and CDR2 sequences are SQVTM and ANQGSEA. Written as DNA, the CDR3 is TGCAGCGTCTTAACAGGCGCCCGGAACACTGAAGCTTTCTTT. It encodes CSVLTGARNTEAFF.